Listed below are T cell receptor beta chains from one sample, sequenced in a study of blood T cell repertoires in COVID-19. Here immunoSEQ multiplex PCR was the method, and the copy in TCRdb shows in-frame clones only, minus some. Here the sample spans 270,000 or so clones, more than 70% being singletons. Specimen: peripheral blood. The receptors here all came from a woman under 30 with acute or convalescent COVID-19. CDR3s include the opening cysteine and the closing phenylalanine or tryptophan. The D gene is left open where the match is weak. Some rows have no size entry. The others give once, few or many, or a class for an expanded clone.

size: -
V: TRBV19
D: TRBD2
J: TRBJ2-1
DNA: TGTGCCAGTAGTATTTATAGCGGGAATCGGTACAATGAGCAGTTCTTC
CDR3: CASSIYSGNRYNEQFF

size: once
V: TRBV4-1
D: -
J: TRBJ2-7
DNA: TGCGCCAGCAGCCAAGATCGCGCAGCGGGCATCTCCTACGAGCAGTACTTC
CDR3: CASSQDRAAGISYEQYF

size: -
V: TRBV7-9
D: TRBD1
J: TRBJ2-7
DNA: TGTGCCAGCAGCCGCGGACAGGGGAACCACGAGCAGTACTTC
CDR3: CASSRGQGNHEQYF

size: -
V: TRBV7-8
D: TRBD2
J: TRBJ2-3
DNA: TGTGCCAGCAGCTCAATGGGACTAGCGCAGAAAGATACGCAGTATTTT
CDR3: CASSSMGLAQKDTQYF

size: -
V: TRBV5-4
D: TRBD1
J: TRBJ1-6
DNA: TGTGCCAGCAGCTGGGGGGACAGGGCTTCACCCCTCCACTTT
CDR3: CASSWGDRASPLHF

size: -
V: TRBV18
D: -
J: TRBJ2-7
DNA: TGTGCCAGCTCACAAGACAGCTACGAGCAGTACTTC
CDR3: CASSQDSYEQYF

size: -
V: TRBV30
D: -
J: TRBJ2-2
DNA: TGTGCCTGGAGTCCTGACACCGGGGAGCTGTTTTTT
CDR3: CAWSPDTGELFF

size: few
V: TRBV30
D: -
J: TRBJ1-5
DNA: TGTGCCTGGTCGGGGGGAACCAATCAGCCCCAGCATTTT
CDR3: CAWSGGTNQPQHF

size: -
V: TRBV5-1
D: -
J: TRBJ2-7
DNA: TGCGCCAGCAGCTTGGACCAGGGTCGGCCCTACGAGCAGTACTTC
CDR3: CASSLDQGRPYEQYF

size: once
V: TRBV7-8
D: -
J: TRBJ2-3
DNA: TGTGCCAGCAGCCCTAGCACAGATACGCAGTATTTT
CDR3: CASSPSTDTQYF

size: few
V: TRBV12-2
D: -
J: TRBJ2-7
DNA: TGTGCAAGTCGCCCTCGACTAGCACTCTACGAGCAGTACTTC
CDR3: CASRPRLALYEQYF

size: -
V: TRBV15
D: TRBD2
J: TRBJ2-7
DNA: TGTGCCACCAGCAGAGAGAGCGGGAGCTACGCCGAGCAGTACTTC
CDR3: CATSRESGSYAEQYF

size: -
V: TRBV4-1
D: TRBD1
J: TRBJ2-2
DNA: TGCGCCAGCAGCCAAGTTCAGGGGGCCGGGGAGCTGTTTTTT
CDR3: CASSQVQGAGELFF

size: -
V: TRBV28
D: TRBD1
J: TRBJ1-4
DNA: TGTGCCAGCAGTCCCGACAGGGGGCGCGTTGAAAAACTGTTTTTT
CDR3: CASSPDRGRVEKLFF

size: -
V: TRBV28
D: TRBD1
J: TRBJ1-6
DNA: TGTGCCAGCAGCCCCACCCGGTACAGGGGTTTACGGAATTCACCCCTCCACTTT
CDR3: CASSPTRYRGLRNSPLHF

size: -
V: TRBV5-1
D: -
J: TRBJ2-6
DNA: TGCGCCAGCAGCTTGGGTACCGGACAGATTGGGGCCAACGTCCTGACTTTC
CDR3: CASSLGTGQIGANVLTF

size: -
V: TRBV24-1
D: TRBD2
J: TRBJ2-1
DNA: TGTGCCACCTGTGTTGTCGGACTAGCGGGATGGAATGAGCAGTTCTTC
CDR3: CATCVVGLAGWNEQFF

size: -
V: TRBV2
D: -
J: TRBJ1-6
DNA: TGTGCCAGCAGTGACCAGGGGCCGCGGAATTCACCCCTCCACTTT
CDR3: CASSDQGPRNSPLHF

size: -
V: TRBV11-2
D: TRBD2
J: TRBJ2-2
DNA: TGTGCCAGCAGCTTAGTGGTGCTAGCGGCCGCGAACACCGGGGAGCTGTTTTTT
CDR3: CASSLVVLAAANTGELFF

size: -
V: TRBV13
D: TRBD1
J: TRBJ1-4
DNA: TGTGCCAGCAGCTCAAAAGATCCACAGGGGTATCGTGAAAAACTGTTTTTT
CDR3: CASSSKDPQGYREKLFF

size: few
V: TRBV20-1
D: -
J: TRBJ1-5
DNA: TGCAGTGCTAGTGGTGCGGTGATCAATCAGCCCCAGCATTTT
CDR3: CSASGAVINQPQHF

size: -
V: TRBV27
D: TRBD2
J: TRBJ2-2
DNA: TGTGCCAGCAGTTTACTAGCGGGGGAGAACACCGGGGAGCTGTTTTTT
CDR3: CASSLLAGENTGELFF

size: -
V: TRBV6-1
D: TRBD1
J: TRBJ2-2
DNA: TGTGCCAGCAGTGAGTGGCCGGGACAGGGGAAGAACACCGGGGAGCTGTTTTTT
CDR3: CASSEWPGQGKNTGELFF

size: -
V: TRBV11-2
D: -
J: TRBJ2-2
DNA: TGTGCCAGCAGCTCTGGGACAAGGGGGACCGGGGAGCTGTTTTTT
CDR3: CASSSGTRGTGELFF

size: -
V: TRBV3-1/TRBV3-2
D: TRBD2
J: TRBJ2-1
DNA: TGTGCCAGCAGCCACTCCTTAGCGGGAGTGTTTGCTTCCGGTGAGCAGTTCTTC
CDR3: CASSHSLAGVFASGEQFF

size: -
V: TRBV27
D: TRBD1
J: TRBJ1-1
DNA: TGTGCCAGCAGTTTAATAGGGACAGGGGGCACTGAAGCTTTCTTT
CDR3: CASSLIGTGGTEAFF

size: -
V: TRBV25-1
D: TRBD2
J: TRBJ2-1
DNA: TGTGCCAGCAGCTTTGGACTAGCGCCAACCTACAATGAGCAGTTCTTC
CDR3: CASSFGLAPTYNEQFF

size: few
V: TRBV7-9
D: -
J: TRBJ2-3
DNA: TGTGCCAGCAGCTTAGGGTCCCTAGTAGCAGATACGCAGTATTTT
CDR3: CASSLGSLVADTQYF

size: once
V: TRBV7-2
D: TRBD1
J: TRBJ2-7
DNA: TGTGCCAGCAGCTACCAGGGGGAACAGCTCTACGAGCAGTACTTC
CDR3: CASSYQGEQLYEQYF

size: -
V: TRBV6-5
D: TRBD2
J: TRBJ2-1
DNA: TGTGCCAGCAGTCAACGGACTAGCGGGAGTGGAGAGCAGTTCTTC
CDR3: CASSQRTSGSGEQFF

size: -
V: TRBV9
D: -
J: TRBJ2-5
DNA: TGTGCCAGCAGCGTAGCCGGGAGCCAAGAGACCCAGTACTTC
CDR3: CASSVAGSQETQYF

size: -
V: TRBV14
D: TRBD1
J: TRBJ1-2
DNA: TGTGCCAGCAGCCAAGGACCGACAGGGGTATATGGCTACACCTTC
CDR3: CASSQGPTGVYGYTF

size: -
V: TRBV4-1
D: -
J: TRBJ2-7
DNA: TGCGCCAGCAGCCAAGACGGAGGGATCTACGAGCAGTACTTC
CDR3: CASSQDGGIYEQYF

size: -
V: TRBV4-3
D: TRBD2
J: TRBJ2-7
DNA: TGCGCCAGCAGCCAAGATATAGCGACTAGCCGGGTGGTGCAGTACTTC
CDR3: CASSQDIATSRVVQYF

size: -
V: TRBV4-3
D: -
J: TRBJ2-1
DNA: TGCGCCAGCAGCCAAGAGGTTAGGCTAGCTGTCCATGAGCAGTTCTTC
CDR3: CASSQEVRLAVHEQFF

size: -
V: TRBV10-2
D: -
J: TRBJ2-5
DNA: TGCGCCAGCCGTTTGCCTCGAGGGACCCAGTACTTC
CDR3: CASRLPRGTQYF

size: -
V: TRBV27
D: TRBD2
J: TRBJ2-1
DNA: TGTGCCAGCAGCGCGGTAGCGGGACTGAACTACAATGAGCAGTTCTTC
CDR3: CASSAVAGLNYNEQFF

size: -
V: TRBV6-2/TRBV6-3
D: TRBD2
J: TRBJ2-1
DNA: TGTGCCAGCAGTTACTTTGCTAGCGGGACCTACAATGAGCAGTTCTTC
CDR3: CASSYFASGTYNEQFF

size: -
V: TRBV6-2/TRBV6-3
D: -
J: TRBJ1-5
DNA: TGTGCCAGCAGTTACGGTGGGGGCCCCAATCAGCCCCAGCATTTT
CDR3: CASSYGGGPNQPQHF

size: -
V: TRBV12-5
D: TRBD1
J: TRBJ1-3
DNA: TGTGCTAGTGCCCCCCCAGGGGGCTCTGGAAACACCATATATTTT
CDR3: CASAPPGGSGNTIYF

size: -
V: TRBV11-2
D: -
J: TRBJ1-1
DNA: TGTGCCAGCAGCTTCGGGGGAGGTGGTATCTCCACTGAAGCTTTCTTT
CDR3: CASSFGGGGISTEAFF

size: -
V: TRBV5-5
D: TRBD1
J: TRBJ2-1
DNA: TGTGCCAGCAGCTTAGGACAGGGTAGTCACGATGAGCAGTTCTTC
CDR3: CASSLGQGSHDEQFF

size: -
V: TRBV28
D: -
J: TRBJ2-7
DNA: TGTGCCAGCAGCATAATCAGGGGTAGGGGGAAAAGCGAGCAGTACTTC
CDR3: CASSIIRGRGKSEQYF

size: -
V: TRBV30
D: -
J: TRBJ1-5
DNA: TGTGCCTGGAGTGTAGGGGCCCAGCAAAATCAGCCCCAGCATTTT
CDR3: CAWSVGAQQNQPQHF

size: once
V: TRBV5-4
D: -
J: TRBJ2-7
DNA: TGTGCCAGCAGCCCCGGGGGGCCAGGGGTCGGGTACGAGCAGTACTTC
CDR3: CASSPGGPGVGYEQYF